The source of this T cell receptor (beta chain) is a study of cytomegalovirus exposure and HLA in healthy donors. Across the study: In an early release, HLA-typed donors contributed about 79 million unique TCR sequences. Points from the study as a whole: Presence/absence analysis assumed near-uniform sequencing depth across donors. Donors belonging to an Asian-associated ancestry cluster reportedly showed fewer N-insertions in productive TCRs than the approximately 690-donor mean, according to what a later analysis found.

A note on this clone: Its matching antigen is unknown.

The PCR used 60 Vbeta and 13 Jbeta primers. In the authors' workflow: A later analysis tallied 65 million to 85 million unique TCR beta chains, around 12 million of them shared. Some clones are missing from TCRdb's copy, which holds only in-frame ones; the method was immunoSEQ multiplex PCR. That table furnishes V, J and clone size, whereas the DNA furnished D and trimming. The sample table sets out approximately 30,000 clones. Losses at the gene ends were 7 bases for V and 8 bases for J; bases not matched to a gene: 10. This CDR3 comprises 14 residues. Germline CDR1 reads MDHEN; CDR2 reads SYDVKM. The chain links TRBV28 to TRBJ2-1, with 8 bases matching TRBD2. This clonotype was sampled from a woman aged 40 to 55 in good health and CMV-seropositive. The material sequenced was PBMCs. The CDR3 nucleotides are TGTGCCAGCAACGTAGCGGGACCTAGGGATGAGCAGTTCTTC. This encodes CASNVAGPRDEQFF.